This T cell receptor (beta chain) emerged from a study of blood T cell repertoires in COVID-19. Authors' methods: Nucleated cell number was recorded as an estimate derived from reference gene primer amplification. Data came from immunoSEQ multiplex PCR; TCRdb stores just in-frame clones and leaves some out. V, J and clone size are taken as reported in that table, and D and trimming were inferred from the DNA itself. The sample records approximately 290,000 clones, over 75% being singletons. This clone was seen only once. Per germline, CDR1 MGHRA and CDR2 YSYEKL. V lost 0 bases, J lost 2 bases, and 12 bases lay in between. The CDR3 runs 16 residues. Participant ages covered roughly 18 to 89 years across around 22 US areas. Cohort assignment relied on participant-reported clinical history. Recovery meant two consecutive negative NP/OP PCR tests, professional clearance, or resolved symptoms.

This chain joins TRBV4-1 and TRBJ2-3; no clear D gene. The clonotype was recovered from a woman in her 30s who had recovered from COVID-19. The specimen sequenced was PBMCs or T cells enriched from blood (not recorded which). This chain's CDR3 is CASSQDLGRNTDTQYF. CDR3 bases: TGCGCCAGCAGCCAAGATTTGGGCAGGAACACAGATACGCAGTATTTT.